This T cell receptor beta chain was found in a study of control samples from healthy donors and cancer patients. From germline, CDR1 is KGHDR and CDR2 SFDVKD. V gave up 3 bases and J gave up 3 bases; unmatched junction bases: 9. The length of the CDR3 is 17 residues. Some clones are missing from TCRdb's copy, which holds only in-frame ones; the method was immunoSEQ multiplex PCR. In the table there are 35,000 to 50,000 clones, approximately 87% of which are singletons. Input material: PBMCs. This chain joins TRBV24-1 and TRBJ2-1; 8 positions agree with TRBD2. This sequence originates from a woman aged 60-70 years with lung cancer. CDR3 loop: CATSDASLAEFYNEQFF. CDR3 nucleotides: TGTGCCACCAGTGATGCCTCACTAGCGGAATTCTACAATGAGCAGTTCTTC.